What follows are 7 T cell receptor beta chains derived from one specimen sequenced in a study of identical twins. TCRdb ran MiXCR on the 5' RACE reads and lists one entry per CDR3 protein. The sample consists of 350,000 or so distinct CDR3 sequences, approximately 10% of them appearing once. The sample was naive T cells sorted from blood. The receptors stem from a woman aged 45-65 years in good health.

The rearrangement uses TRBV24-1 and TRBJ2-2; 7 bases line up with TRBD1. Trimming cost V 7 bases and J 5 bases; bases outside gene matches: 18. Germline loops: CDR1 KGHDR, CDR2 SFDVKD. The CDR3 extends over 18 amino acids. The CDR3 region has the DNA TGTGCCACCAGACCGGGACAGCTGAGGGGGAGTGGGACCGGGGAGCTGTTTTTT. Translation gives CATRPGQLRGSGTGELFF.

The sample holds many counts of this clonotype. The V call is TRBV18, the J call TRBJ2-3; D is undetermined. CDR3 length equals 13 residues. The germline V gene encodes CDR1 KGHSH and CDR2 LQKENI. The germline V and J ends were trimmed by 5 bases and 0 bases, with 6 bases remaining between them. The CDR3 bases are TGTGCCAGCTCAGGAACTAGCACAGATACGCAGTATTTT. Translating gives CASSGTSTDTQYF.

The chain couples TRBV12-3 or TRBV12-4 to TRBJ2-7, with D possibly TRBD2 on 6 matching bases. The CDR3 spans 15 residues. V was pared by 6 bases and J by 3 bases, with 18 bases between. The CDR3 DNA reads TGTGCCAGCAGCGCATTAGAGACTAGTATCTACGAGCAGTACTTC. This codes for CASSALETSIYEQYF.

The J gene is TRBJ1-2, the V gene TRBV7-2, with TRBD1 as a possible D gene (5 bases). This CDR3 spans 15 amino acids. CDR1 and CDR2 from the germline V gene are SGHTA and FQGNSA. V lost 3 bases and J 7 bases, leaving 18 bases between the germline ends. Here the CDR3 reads CASSFSAVQGGGYTF. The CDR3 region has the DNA TGTGCCAGCAGCTTTTCGGCTGTGCAGGGCGGTGGCTACACCTTC.

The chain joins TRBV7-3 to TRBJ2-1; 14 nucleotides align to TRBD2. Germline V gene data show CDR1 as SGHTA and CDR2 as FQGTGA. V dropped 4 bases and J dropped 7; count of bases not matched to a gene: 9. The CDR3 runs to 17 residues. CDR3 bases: TGTGCCAGCAGCTCAAGTTCCGGGACTAGCGGGAGTAATGAGCAGTTCTTC. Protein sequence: CASSSSSGTSGSNEQFF.

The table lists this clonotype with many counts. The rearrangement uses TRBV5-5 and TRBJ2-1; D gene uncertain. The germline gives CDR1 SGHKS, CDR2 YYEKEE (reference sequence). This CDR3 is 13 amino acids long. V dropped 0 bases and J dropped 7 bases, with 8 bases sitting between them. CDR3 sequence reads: CASSLVPPNEQFF. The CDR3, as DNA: TGTGCCAGCAGCTTGGTACCGCCTAATGAGCAGTTCTTC.

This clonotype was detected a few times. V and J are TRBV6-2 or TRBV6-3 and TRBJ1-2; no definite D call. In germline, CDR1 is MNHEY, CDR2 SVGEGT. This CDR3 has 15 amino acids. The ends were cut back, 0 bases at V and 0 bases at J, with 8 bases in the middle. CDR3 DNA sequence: TGTGCCAGCAGTTACTCGGCAGCCCCTAACTATGGCTACACCTTC. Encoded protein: CASSYSAAPNYGYTF.